This T cell receptor (beta chain) was profiled in a study of cytomegalovirus exposure and HLA in healthy donors. With 3 bases clipped from V and 1 base from J, the junction kept 6 bases outside the gene matches. The CDR3 has 16 amino acids. In germline, CDR1 is SGDLS, CDR2 YYNGEE. Primers included in the PCR were 60 Vbeta and 13 Jbeta primers. Generated by immunoSEQ multiplex PCR, the TCRdb table keeps only in-frame clones and is missing some. The data show over 120,000 clones, 70% to 85% seen once. This sequence originates from a man aged 25-40 years in good health and CMV-seropositive. The genes are TRBV9 and TRBJ2-2; 7 bases line up with TRBD2. Sequences were obtained from PBMCs. The CDR3 loop reads CASSAGGLLNTGELFF. The CDR3 DNA reads as TGTGCCAGCAGCGCGGGAGGACTCCTGAACACCGGGGAGCTGTTTTTT. Looking up the rest from reference TRBV9 and TRBJ2-2 gives the full variable domain: DSGVTQTPKHLITATGQRVTLRCSPRSGDLSVYWYQQSLDQGLQFLIQYYNGEERAKGNILERFSAQQFPDLHSELNLSSLELGDSALYFCASSAGGLLNTGELFFGEGSRLTVL.